This is a list of T cell receptor beta chains from one sample in a study of blood T cell repertoires in COVID-19. TCRdb's table, derived via immunoSEQ multiplex PCR, lists solely in-frame clones and lacks some. This sample has a few hundred thousand clones, with around 87% found just once. The specimen was PBMCs or T cells enriched from blood (not recorded which). All receptors derive from a man between 18 and 35 years old who had recovered from COVID-19. CDR3s include the opening cysteine and the closing phenylalanine or tryptophan. A D gene is named only where the DNA matches it firmly. Not every row has a clone size; where given, it reads once, few, many or a size class.

size	D	J	V	CDR3	DNA
.	TRBD2	TRBJ2-5	TRBV4-1	CASSEKGLAGRPQETQYF	TGCGCCAGCAGCGAAAAGGGACTAGCGGGGCGACCGCAAGAGACCCAGTACTTC
.	TRBD2	TRBJ2-7	TRBV4-2	CASSQKLAGGEEQYF	TGTGCCAGCAGCCAAAAGCTAGCGGGAGGGGAGGAGCAGTACTTC
.	.	TRBJ2-1	TRBV30	CAWSVLEEQFF	TGTGCCTGGAGTGTACTCGAAGAGCAGTTCTTC
.	TRBD2	TRBJ2-2	TRBV15	CATSRGPAGYTGELFF	TGTGCCACCAGCAGAGGGCCAGCGGGGTACACCGGGGAGCTGTTTTTT
.	TRBD1	TRBJ1-3	TRBV7-9	CASSFFQGATGNTIYF	TGTGCCAGCAGCTTTTTTCAGGGGGCTACTGGAAACACCATATATTTT
.	.	TRBJ2-3	TRBV27	CASSRKSGNTQYF	TGTGCCAGCAGTAGGAAGTCCGGGAATACGCAGTATTTT
.	TRBD1	TRBJ1-1	TRBV30	CAYRGLNTEAFF	TGTGCCTACAGGGGTCTGAACACTGAAGCTTTCTTT
.	.	TRBJ1-1	TRBV6-4	CASKATVNTEAFF	TGTGCCAGCAAAGCAACAGTGAACACTGAAGCTTTCTTT
.	TRBD2	TRBJ2-2	TRBV10-1	CASSAGGLAGGPGDTGELFF	TGCGCCAGCAGTGCAGGAGGACTAGCGGGAGGGCCGGGAGACACCGGGGAGCTGTTTTTT
.	TRBD1	TRBJ2-7	TRBV28	CASSPVLGTGDPYEQYF	TGTGCCAGCAGCCCCGTCTTAGGGACAGGGGATCCCTACGAGCAGTACTTC
.	TRBD1	TRBJ2-3	TRBV7-9	CASSETGARTDTQYF	TGTGCCAGCAGCGAGACAGGGGCCCGCACAGATACGCAGTATTTT
.	TRBD2	TRBJ2-4	TRBV7-2	CASSPVGGSSKNIQYF	TGTGCCAGCAGCCCCGTCGGGGGGTCGTCCAAAAACATTCAGTACTTC
once	TRBD2	TRBJ2-2	TRBV7-3	CASSLRRGTSGSNTGELFF	TGTGCCAGCAGCTTACGCCGGGGGACTAGCGGTTCGAACACCGGGGAGCTGTTTTTT
.	.	TRBJ2-3	TRBV7-9	CASSEQALGSDTQYF	TGTGCCAGCAGCGAACAGGCGCTAGGGTCAGATACGCAGTATTTT
once	.	TRBJ1-3	TRBV6-5	CATWTAGNTIYF	TGTGCCACCTGGACTGCTGGAAACACCATATATTTT
.	TRBD1	TRBJ1-6	TRBV19	CASSHGQGDSPLHF	TGTGCCAGTAGTCACGGACAGGGGGATTCACCCCTCCACTTT
.	.	TRBJ1-2	TRBV7-9	CASSLGAQSGYTF	TGTGCCAGCAGCTTGGGGGCGCAGAGTGGCTACACCTTC
once	TRBD1	TRBJ1-1	TRBV9	CASSATGASTEAFF	TGTGCCAGCAGCGCCACAGGGGCGAGCACTGAAGCTTTCTTT
.	.	TRBJ2-1	TRBV2	CASSTGLEDNEQFF	TGTGCCAGCAGCACAGGGTTAGAGGACAATGAGCAGTTCTTC
once	.	TRBJ1-5	TRBV12-3/TRBV12-4	CASSLRLNQPQHF	TGTGCCAGCAGTCTCCGACTAAATCAGCCCCAGCATTTT
.	.	TRBJ2-3	TRBV2	CASSDTTSSSTDTQYF	TGTGCCAGCAGTGATACCACTTCGTCTAGCACAGATACGCAGTATTTT
.	TRBD1	TRBJ2-7	TRBV6-5	CASSSIDRGPYEQYF	TGTGCCAGCAGTTCCATTGACAGGGGCCCCTACGAGCAGTACTTC
.	.	TRBJ2-2	TRBV11-2	CASSWRGGELFF	TGTGCCAGCAGCTGGAGGGGCGGGGAGCTGTTTTTT
.	TRBD2	TRBJ2-1	TRBV2	CASILSGRAGNEQFF	TGTGCCAGCATCCTTAGCGGGAGGGCAGGGAATGAGCAGTTCTTC
.	TRBD1	TRBJ1-1	TRBV5-1	CASSEGTGGLMNTEAFF	TGCGCCAGCAGCGAGGGGACAGGGGGCTTGATGAACACTGAAGCTTTCTTT
.	TRBD1	TRBJ1-2	TRBV12-3/TRBV12-4	CASSLDRQGGYTF	TGTGCCAGCAGTTTGGACAGGCAGGGAGGCTACACCTTC
.	TRBD2	TRBJ2-1	TRBV25-1	CASSGTSGRTEQFF	TGTGCCAGCAGTGGGACTAGCGGGAGGACTGAGCAGTTCTTC
.	TRBD2	TRBJ2-1	TRBV27	CASSGVLAGGSHEQFF	TGTGCCAGCAGTGGGGTACTAGCGGGAGGTTCTCATGAGCAGTTCTTC
.	.	TRBJ2-2	TRBV7-2	CASSSFGGGSGELFF	TGTGCCAGCAGCTCCTTCGGGGGAGGTTCCGGGGAGCTGTTTTTT
few	.	TRBJ1-5	TRBV4-1	CASSQDLIRGGYSNQPQHF	TGCGCCAGCAGCCAAGATTTGATAAGGGGTGGGTATAGCAATCAGCCCCAGCATTTT
.	.	TRBJ1-2	TRBV15	CATSSRQEIYGYTF	TGTGCCACCAGCAGCAGACAGGAGATCTATGGCTACACCTTC
.	TRBD2	TRBJ2-7	TRBV28	CASSWELARKTYEQYF	TGTGCCAGCAGTTGGGAACTAGCGCGGAAAACATACGAGCAGTACTTC
.	TRBD1	TRBJ1-1	TRBV9	CASSLGTGFTEAFF	TGTGCCAGCAGCTTAGGGACAGGGTTCACTGAAGCTTTCTTT
.	.	TRBJ1-1	TRBV18	CASSPQSKTGNTEAFF	TGTGCCAGCTCACCCCAATCGAAGACAGGGAACACTGAAGCTTTCTTT
.	.	TRBJ2-5	TRBV5-8	CASSLGVRGRETQYF	TGTGCCAGCAGCTTGGGTGTCCGAGGGAGAGAGACCCAGTACTTC
.	TRBD1	TRBJ2-7	TRBV10-1	CASSRGSPYEQYF	TGCGCCAGCAGCAGGGGGTCTCCCTACGAGCAGTACTTC
.	.	TRBJ1-2	TRBV19	CASSSQGTKGYTF	TGTGCCAGTAGTTCCCAGGGGACTAAGGGCTACACCTTC
.	TRBD2	TRBJ2-3	TRBV19	CASTFRTSGGDAQYF	TGTGCCAGTACCTTCAGGACTAGCGGGGGGGATGCGCAGTATTTT
.	.	TRBJ2-3	TRBV3-1/TRBV3-2	CASSQETGRGTSTDTQYF	TGTGCCAGCAGCCAAGAAACAGGTCGAGGAACTAGCACAGATACGCAGTATTTT
.	TRBD1	TRBJ1-2	TRBV7-9	CASSSSIPGTGYYGYTF	TGTGCCAGCAGCTCCTCCATACCCGGGACAGGATATTATGGCTACACCTTC
once	TRBD1	TRBJ1-6	TRBV11-2	CASSPPAQGDNSPLHF	TGTGCCAGCAGCCCGCCTGCGCAGGGGGATAATTCACCCCTCCACTTT
.	TRBD1	TRBJ1-5	TRBV27	CASSPTGGSQPQHF	TGTGCCAGCAGTCCCACAGGGGGCTCTCAGCCCCAGCATTTT
.	TRBD1	TRBJ1-2	TRBV19	CATSKGASYGYTF	TGTGCCACCTCCAAGGGGGCCAGCTATGGCTACACCTTC
.	TRBD1	TRBJ2-3	TRBV28	CASSAGDREDTQYF	TGTGCCAGCAGTGCCGGAGACAGGGAAGATACGCAGTATTTT
.	.	TRBJ2-5	TRBV7-3	CASSSGGAQYF	TGTGCCAGCTCTAGTGGAGGGGCCCAGTACTTC
.	.	TRBJ1-5	TRBV6-5	CASSPDRGLLRPQHF	TGTGCCAGCAGTCCCGACAGAGGTCTCCTTCGGCCCCAGCATTTT
.	TRBD2	TRBJ2-1	TRBV2	CASRAILAVQDEQFF	TGTGCCAGCAGGGCAATCCTAGCGGTTCAGGATGAGCAGTTCTTC
.	TRBD1	TRBJ1-5	TRBV7-2	CASSSGGQGALQPQHF	TGTGCCAGCAGCTCTGGGGGACAGGGGGCTCTTCAGCCCCAGCATTTT
.	TRBD2	TRBJ2-5	TRBV9	CASSIAGVETQYF	TGTGCCAGCTCTATAGCGGGAGTTGAGACCCAGTACTTC
.	.	TRBJ2-1	TRBV30	CAWNTGLATIGSYNEQFF	TGTGCCTGGAACACGGGTCTAGCGACCATAGGGTCCTACAATGAGCAGTTCTTC